This T cell receptor beta chain was sequenced for a study of CD8 T cells in ankylosing spondylitis. Study-level results: There was a TCR beta motif, made of fewer than 10 highly homologous variants, that appeared characteristic of ankylosing spondylitis blood.

About this clonotype itself: Its antigen is unknown.

Construction of TCR beta libraries was performed using quantitative 5'-RACE with molecular barcodes. TCRdb itself ran the 5' RACE reads through MiXCR, one entry per CDR3 protein. The sample lists about 540,000 distinct CDR3 sequences; roughly 13% were seen once. Sequencing was done on a sample of blood, either unsorted or a sorted T cell fraction (not recorded which). This receptor was identified in a male donor with ankylosing spondylitis.

DNA of the CDR3: TGTGCCAGCAGCCAAGACCTAGACAGTAGCAATCAGCCCCAGCATTTT. Translating gives CASSQDLDSSNQPQHF. This chain connects TRBV14 to TRBJ1-5; a possible D gene is TRBD1 (5 bases). V was cut by 0 bases and J by 0 bases, with 9 bases left in between. The CDR3 is 16 amino acids. Germline CDR1 SGHDN, CDR2 FVKESK. Looking up the rest from reference TRBV14 and TRBJ1-5 gives the full variable domain: EAGVTQFPSHSVIEKGQTVTLRCDPISGHDNLYWYRRVMGKEIKFLLHFVKESKQDESGMPNNRFLAERTGGTYSTLKVQPAELEDSGVYFCASSQDLDSSNQPQHFGDGTRLSIL.